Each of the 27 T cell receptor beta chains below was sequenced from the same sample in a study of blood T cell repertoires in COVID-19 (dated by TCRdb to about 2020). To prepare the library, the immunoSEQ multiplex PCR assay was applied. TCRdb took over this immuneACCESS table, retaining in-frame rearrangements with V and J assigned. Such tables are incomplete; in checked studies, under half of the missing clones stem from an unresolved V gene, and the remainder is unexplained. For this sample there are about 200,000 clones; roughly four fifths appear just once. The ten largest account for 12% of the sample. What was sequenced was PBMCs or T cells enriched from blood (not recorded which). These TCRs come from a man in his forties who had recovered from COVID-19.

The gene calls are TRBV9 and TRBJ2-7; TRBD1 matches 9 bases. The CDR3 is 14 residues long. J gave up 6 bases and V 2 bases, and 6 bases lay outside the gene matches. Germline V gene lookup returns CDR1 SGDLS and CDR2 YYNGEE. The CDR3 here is CASSVGTGYGEQYF. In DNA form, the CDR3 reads TGTGCCAGCAGCGTCGGGACAGGGTATGGCGAGCAGTACTTC.

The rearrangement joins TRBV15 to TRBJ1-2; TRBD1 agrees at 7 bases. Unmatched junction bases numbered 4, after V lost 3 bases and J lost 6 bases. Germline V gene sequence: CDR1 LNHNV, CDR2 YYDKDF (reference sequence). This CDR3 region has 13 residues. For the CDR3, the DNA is TGTGCCACCAGCAGGGACAGGTCGAATGGCTACACCTTC. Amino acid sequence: CATSRDRSNGYTF.

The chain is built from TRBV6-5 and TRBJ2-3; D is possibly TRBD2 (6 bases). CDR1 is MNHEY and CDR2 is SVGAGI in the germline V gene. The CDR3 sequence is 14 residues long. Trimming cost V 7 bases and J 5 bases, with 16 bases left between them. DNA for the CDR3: TGTGCCAGCATAATCGCGGGAAACGGAGATACGCAGTATTTT. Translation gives CASIIAGNGDTQYF.

In DNA, the CDR3 is TGTGCCAGCAGACCAGGGGGAACCTATGGCTACACCTTC. It specifies CASRPGGTYGYTF. The V and J genes are TRBV27 and TRBJ1-2; TRBD1 matches at 7 bases. V dropped 6 bases and J dropped 4; count of bases not matched to a gene: 5. Germline CDR1 and CDR2: MNHEY and SMNVEV (reference sequence). This CDR3 spans 13 amino acids.

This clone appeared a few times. The CDR3, as DNA: TGTGCCAGCAGCTCCATTCGAGGCACAGATACGCAGTATTTT. It is translated as CASSSIRGTDTQYF. This sequence joins TRBV3-1 (or the pseudogene TRBV3-2) and TRBJ2-3; no firm D call. The CDR3 consists of 14 residues. Germline CDR1 is LGHDT and CDR2 is YNNKEL (reference sequence). The V gene lost 5 bases and the J gene lost 1 base, with 10 bases spanning the gap.

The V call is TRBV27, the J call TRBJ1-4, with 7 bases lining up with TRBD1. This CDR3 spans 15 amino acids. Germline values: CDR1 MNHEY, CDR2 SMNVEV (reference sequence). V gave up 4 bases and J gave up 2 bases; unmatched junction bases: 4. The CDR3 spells CASSSTDRTNEKLFF. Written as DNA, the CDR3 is TGTGCCAGCAGTTCCACGGACAGGACTAATGAAAAACTGTTTTTT.

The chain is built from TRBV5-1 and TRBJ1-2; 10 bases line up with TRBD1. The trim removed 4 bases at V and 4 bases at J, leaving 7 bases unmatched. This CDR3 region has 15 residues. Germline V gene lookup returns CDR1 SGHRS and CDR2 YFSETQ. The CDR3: CASSPGTGVSYGYTF. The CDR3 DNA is TGCGCCAGCAGCCCTGGGACAGGGGTTAGCTATGGCTACACCTTC.

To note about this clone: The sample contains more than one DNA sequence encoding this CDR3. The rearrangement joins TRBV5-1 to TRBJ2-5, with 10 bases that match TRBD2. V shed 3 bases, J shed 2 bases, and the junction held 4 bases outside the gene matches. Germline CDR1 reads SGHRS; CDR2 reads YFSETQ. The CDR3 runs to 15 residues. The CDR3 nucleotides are TGCGCCAGCAGCTCTAGCGGGAGAGGTCAAGAGACCCAGTACTTC. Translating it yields CASSSSGRGQETQYF.

Here the CDR3 reads CATSRDVERYSNQPQHF. For the CDR3, the DNA is TGTGCCACCAGCAGAGATGTGGAGCGGTATAGCAATCAGCCCCAGCATTTT. V usage is TRBV15 and J usage is TRBJ1-5; D unclear. Deletions cut 0 bases from V and 0 bases from J, with 12 bases between. CDR1 is LNHNV and CDR2 is YYDKDF in the germline V gene (reference sequence). The CDR3 contains 17 residues.

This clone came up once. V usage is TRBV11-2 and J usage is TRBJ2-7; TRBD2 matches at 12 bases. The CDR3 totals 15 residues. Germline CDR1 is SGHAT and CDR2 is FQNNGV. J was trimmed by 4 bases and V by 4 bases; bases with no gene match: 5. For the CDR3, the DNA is TGTGCCAGCAGCTATCTAGCGGGAGGGCCTTACGAGCAGTACTTC. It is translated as CASSYLAGGPYEQYF.

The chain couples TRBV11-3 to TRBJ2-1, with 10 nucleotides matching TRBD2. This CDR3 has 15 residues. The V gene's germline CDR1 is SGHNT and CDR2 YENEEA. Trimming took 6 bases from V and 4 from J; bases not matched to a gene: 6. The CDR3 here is CASRLSSGGYNEQFF. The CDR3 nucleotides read TGTGCCAGCAGATTATCTAGCGGGGGTTACAATGAGCAGTTCTTC. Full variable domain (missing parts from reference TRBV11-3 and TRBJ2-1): EAGVVQSPRYKIIEKKQPVAFWCNPISGHNTLYWYLQNLGQGPELLIRYENEEAVDDSQLPKDRFSAERLKGVDSTLKIQPAELGDSAVYLCASRLSSGGYNEQFFGPGTRLTVL.

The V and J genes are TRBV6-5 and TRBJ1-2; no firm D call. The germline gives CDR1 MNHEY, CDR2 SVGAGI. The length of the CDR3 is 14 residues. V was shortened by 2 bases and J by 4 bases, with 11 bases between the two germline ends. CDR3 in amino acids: CASSYVLSSYGYTF. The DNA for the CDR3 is TGTGCCAGCAGTTACGTTCTCTCGTCCTATGGCTACACCTTC.

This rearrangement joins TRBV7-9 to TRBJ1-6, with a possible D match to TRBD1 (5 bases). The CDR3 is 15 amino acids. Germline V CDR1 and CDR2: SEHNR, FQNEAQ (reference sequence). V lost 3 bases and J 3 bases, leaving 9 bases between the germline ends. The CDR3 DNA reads TGTGCCAGCAGCTTGTCGGGGGTCTATAATTCACCCCTCCACTTT. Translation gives CASSLSGVYNSPLHF.

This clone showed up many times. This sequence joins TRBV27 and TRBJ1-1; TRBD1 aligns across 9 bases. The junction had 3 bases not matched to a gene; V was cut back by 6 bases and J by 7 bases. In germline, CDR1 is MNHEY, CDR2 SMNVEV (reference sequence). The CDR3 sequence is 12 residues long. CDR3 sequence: CASSTGGVEAFF. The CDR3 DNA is TGTGCCAGCAGCACAGGGGGCGTTGAAGCTTTCTTT.

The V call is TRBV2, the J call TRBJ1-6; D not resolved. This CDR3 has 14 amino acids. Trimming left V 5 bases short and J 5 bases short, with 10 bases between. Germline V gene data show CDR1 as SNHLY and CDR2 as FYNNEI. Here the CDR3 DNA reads TGTGCCAGCAGTAGTGGGCAAGATAATTCACCCCTCCACTTT. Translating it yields CASSSGQDNSPLHF.

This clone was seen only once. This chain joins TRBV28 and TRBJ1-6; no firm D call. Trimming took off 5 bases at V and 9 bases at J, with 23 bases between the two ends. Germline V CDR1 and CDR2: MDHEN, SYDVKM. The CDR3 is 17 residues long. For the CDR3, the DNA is TGTGCCAGCAGTCCCAGTCAGCGGTATCATTGGAGTTCACCCCTCCACTTT. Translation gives CASSPSQRYHWSSPLHF. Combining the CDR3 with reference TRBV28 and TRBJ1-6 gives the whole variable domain DVKVTQSSRYLVKRTGEKVFLECVQDMDHENMFWYRQDPGLGLRLIYFSYDVKMKEKGDIPEGYSVSREKKERFSLILESASTNQTSMYLCASSPSQRYHWSSPLHFGNGTRLTVT.

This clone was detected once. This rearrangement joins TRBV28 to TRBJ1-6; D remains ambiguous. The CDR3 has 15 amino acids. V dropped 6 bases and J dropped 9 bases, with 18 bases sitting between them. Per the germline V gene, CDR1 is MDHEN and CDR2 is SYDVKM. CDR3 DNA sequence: TGTGCCAGCAGCCGAACCCCGGGATTCCTTTCACCCCTCCACTTT. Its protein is CASSRTPGFLSPLHF.

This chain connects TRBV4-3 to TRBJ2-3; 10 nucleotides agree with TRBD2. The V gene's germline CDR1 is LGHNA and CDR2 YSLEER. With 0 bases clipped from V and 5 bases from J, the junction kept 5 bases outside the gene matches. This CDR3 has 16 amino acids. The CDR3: CASSQDLAGARDTQYF. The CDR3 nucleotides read TGCGCCAGCAGCCAAGATCTAGCGGGAGCTAGAGATACGCAGTATTTT.

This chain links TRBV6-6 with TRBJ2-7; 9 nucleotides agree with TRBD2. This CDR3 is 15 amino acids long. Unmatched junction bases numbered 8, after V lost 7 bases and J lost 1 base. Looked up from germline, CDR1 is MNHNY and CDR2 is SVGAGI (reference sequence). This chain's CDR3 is CASTVIAGVSYEQYF. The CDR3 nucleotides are TGTGCCAGCACTGTGATAGCGGGGGTATCCTACGAGCAGTACTTC.

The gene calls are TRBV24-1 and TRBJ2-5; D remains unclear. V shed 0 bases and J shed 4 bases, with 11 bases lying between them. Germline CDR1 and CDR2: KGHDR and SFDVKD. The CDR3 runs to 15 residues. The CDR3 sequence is CATSDLSGQGETQYF. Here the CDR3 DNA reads TGTGCCACCAGTGATTTGAGTGGGCAAGGAGAGACCCAGTACTTC.

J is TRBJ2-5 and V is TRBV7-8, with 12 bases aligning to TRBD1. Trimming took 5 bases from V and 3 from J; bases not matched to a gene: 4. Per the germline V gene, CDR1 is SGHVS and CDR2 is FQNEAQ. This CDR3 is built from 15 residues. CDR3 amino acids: CASSLGTGGKETQYF. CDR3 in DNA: TGTGCCAGCAGCCTGGGGACAGGGGGCAAAGAGACCCAGTACTTC.

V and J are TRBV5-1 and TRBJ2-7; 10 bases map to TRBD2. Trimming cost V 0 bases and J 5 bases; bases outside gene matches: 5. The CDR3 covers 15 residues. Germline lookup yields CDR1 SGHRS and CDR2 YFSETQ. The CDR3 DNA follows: TGCGCCAGCAGCTTGGCTAGCGGGAGTATTCACGAGCAGTACTTC. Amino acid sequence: CASSLASGSIHEQYF. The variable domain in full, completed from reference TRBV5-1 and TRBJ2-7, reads KAGVTQTPRYLIKTRGQQVTLSCSPISGHRSVSWYQQTPGQGLQFLFEYFSETQRNKGNFPGRFSGRQFSNSRSEMNVSTLELGDSALYLCASSLASGSIHEQYFGPGTRLTVT.

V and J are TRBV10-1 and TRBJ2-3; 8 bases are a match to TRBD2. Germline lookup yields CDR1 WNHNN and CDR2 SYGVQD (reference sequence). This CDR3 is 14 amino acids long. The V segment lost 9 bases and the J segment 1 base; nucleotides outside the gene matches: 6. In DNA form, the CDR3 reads TGCGCCAGAGTACTAGCGGAAGGCACAGATACGCAGTATTTT. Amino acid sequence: CARVLAEGTDTQYF.

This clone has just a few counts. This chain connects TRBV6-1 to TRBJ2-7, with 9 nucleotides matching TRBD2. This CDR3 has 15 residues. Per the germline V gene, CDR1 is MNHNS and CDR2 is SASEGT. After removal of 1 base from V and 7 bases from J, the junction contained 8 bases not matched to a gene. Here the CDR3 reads CASSEDLGTSREQYF. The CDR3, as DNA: TGTGCCAGCAGTGAAGATCTTGGGACTAGCCGGGAGCAGTACTTC.

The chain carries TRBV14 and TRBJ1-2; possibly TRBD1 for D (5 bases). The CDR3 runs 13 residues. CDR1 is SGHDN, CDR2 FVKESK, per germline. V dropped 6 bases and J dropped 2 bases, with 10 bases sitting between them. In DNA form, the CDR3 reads TGTGCCAGCAGTGTGGCAGGGAACTATGGCTACACCTTC. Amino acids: CASSVAGNYGYTF.

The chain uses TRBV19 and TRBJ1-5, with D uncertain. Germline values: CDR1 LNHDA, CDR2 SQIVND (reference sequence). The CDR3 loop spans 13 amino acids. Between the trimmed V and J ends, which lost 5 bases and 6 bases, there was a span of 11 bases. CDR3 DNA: TGTGCCAGTAGTGGGCCACCAACTCAGCCCCAGCATTTT. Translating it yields CASSGPPTQPQHF.

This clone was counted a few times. The CDR3 loop reads CASSLSTGTGQFF. CDR3 coding DNA: TGTGCCAGCAGCCTCAGCACCGGGACAGGACAGTTCTTC. The V call is TRBV3-1 (or the pseudogene TRBV3-2), the J call TRBJ2-1, with 8 positions matching TRBD1. The CDR3 is made up of 13 amino acids. Per germline, CDR1 LGHDT and CDR2 YNNKEL (reference sequence). V gave up 4 bases and J gave up 13 bases; unmatched junction bases: 9.